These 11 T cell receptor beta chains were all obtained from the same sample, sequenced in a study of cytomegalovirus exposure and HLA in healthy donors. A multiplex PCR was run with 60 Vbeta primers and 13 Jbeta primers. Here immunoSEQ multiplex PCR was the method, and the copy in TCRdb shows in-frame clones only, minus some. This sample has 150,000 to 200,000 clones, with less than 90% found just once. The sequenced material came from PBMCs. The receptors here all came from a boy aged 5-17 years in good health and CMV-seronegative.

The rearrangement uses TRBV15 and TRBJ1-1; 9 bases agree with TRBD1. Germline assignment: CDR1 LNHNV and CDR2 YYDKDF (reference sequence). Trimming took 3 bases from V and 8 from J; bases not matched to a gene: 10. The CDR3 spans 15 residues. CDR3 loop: CATSRGTGLSSEAFF. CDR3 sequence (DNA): TGTGCCACCAGCAGGGGGACAGGGCTCTCTTCAGAAGCTTTCTTT.

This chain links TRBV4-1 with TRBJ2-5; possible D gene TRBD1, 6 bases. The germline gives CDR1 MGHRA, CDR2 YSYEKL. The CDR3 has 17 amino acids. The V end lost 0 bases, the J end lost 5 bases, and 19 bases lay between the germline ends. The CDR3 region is CASSQESPGATRETQYF. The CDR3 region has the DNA TGCGCCAGCAGCCAAGAGAGCCCAGGGGCAACAAGGGAGACCCAGTACTTC.

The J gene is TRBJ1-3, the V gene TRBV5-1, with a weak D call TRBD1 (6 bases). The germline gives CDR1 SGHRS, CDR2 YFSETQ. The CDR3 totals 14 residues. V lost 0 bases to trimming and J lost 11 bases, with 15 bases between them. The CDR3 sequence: CASSLADRDKAIYF. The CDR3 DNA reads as TGCGCCAGCAGCTTGGCCGACCGGGACAAGGCCATATATTTT.

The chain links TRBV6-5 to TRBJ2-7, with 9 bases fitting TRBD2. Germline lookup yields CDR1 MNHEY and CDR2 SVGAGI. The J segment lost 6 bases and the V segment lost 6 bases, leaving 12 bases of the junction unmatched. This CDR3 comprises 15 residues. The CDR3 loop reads CASRYTGLASSEQYF. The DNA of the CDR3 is TGTGCCAGCAGGTATACGGGACTAGCATCTTCCGAGCAGTACTTC.

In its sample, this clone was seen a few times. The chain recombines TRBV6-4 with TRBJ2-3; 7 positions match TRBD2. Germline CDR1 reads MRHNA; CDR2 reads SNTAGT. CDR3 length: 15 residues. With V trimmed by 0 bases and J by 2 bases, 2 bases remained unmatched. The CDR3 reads CASSDSAGLTDTQYF. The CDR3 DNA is TGTGCCAGCAGTGACTCAGCGGGGCTCACAGATACGCAGTATTTT.

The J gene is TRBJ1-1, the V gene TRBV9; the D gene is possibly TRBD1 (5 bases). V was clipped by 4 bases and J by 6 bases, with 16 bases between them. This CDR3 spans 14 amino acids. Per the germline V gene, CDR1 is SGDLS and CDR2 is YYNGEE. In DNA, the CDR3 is TGTGCCAGCAGCTCCCGTGGGACTCTCGCTGAAGCTTTCTTT. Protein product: CASSSRGTLAEAFF.

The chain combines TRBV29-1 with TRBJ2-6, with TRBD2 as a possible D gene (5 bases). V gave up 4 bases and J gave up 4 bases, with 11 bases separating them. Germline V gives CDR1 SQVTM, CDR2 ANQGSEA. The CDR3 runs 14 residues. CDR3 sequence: CSVVEARGANVLTF. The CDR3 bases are TGCAGCGTTGTGGAGGCGCGGGGGGCCAACGTCCTGACTTTC.

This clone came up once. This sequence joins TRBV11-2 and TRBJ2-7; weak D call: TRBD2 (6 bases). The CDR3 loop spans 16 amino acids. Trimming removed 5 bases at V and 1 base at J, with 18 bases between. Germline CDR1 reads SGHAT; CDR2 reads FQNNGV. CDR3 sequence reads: CASSPGSGLGSYEQYF. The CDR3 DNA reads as TGTGCCAGCAGCCCCGGCTCGGGACTCGGATCCTACGAGCAGTACTTC.

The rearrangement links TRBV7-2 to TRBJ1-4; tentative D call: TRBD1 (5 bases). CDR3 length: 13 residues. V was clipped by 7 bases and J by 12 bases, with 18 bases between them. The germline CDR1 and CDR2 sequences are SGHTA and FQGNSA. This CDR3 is CASTKGEGRELFF. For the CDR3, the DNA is TGTGCCAGCACCAAAGGGGAGGGAAGAGAACTGTTTTTT.

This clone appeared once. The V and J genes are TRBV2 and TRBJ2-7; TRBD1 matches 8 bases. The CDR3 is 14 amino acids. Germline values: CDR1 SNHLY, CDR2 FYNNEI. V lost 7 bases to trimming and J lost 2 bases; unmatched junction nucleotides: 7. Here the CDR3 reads CASKLPGQAYEQYF. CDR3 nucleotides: TGTGCCAGCAAGCTCCCGGGACAGGCCTACGAGCAGTACTTC.

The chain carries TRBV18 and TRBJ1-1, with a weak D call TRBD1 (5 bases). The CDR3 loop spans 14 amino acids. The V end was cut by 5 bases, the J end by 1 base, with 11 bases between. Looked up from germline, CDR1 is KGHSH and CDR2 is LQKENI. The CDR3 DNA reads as TGTGCCAGCTCAACCGACAGAACGAACACTGAAGCTTTCTTT. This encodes CASSTDRTNTEAFF.